Described below is a single T cell receptor (beta chain) sequence and its context. The clone's antigen remains unknown. No per-base quality is available; no much larger clone lies one base away. From the cysteine up to the phenylalanine, the CDR3 has a length of 17 residues. The entry retains the CDR3 DNA only, 51 bases that are in frame from base 1. From the germline V gene (reference sequence), CDR1 is LNHDA and CDR2 is SQIVND. Ends trimmed: V by 5 bases, J by 0 bases; bases unmatched to a gene: 4. The data derive from a study of T cell changes during pregnancy in multiple sclerosis (dated by TCRdb to about 2019). General notes on the study: The study looked at changes in the T cell repertoire across pregnancy in women with multiple sclerosis.

To prepare the library, the immunoSEQ multiplex PCR assay was applied. This immuneACCESS table, as held by TCRdb, lists in-frame sequences with V and J called but not all clones. Of the missing ones, under half trace to an unresolved V gene in checked studies; the others have no known cause. This sample has about 41,000 clones in its table, and roughly nine tenths of those were observed once. Approximately 0.64% of the sample lies in the top ten. The sequencing used CD4+ T cells from peripheral blood mononuclear cells, collected in the first trimester of pregnancy. The chain employs TRBV19 and TRBJ2-6; 10 bases in the middle match TRBD1. The clonotype originates from a female donor with multiple sclerosis, enrolled in a pregnancy study. The CDR3 loop reads CASSGTGALSGANVLTF. The DNA sequence is as follows: TGTGCCAGTAGTGGGACAGGGGCCCTCTCTGGGGCCAACGTCCTGACTTTC.